These T cell receptor beta chains were read from a single sample in a study of post-analysis software for immune sequencing data. One entry per CDR3 protein results from TCRdb running MiXCR on the PCR reads. The sample has around 400,000 distinct CDR3 sequences, roughly 35% seen once. Sequenced input: blood. Receptor source: a girl aged 10 to 17 with multiple sclerosis. Both conserved end residues are part of each CDR3. D genes are given only for firm matches. Rows may omit the clone size; those that give it use once, few, many or a size class.

CDR3aa	CDR3nt	j_gene	v_gene	abundance	d_gene
CATSREMWGQGKNIQYF	TGTGCCACCAGCAGAGAGATGTGGGGGCAAGGCAAAAACATTCAGTACTTC	TRBJ2-4	TRBV15	-	-
CASSLGGGWAETQYF	TGTGCCAGCAGCCTAGGCGGGGGTTGGGCGGAGACCCAGTACTTC	TRBJ2-5	TRBV9	-	TRBD2
CASSSSRPSNSPLHF	TGTGCCAGCAGTTCGTCCAGACCTTCTAATTCACCCCTCCACTTT	TRBJ1-6	TRBV12-3/TRBV12-4	-	-
CASSYSGQGEHEQFF	TGTGCCAGCAGTTACTCGGGACAGGGGGAACATGAGCAGTTCTTC	TRBJ2-1	TRBV6-5	few	TRBD1
CASSLPTSVETQYF	TGTGCCAGCAGCTTACCGACTAGCGTGGAGACCCAGTACTTC	TRBJ2-5	TRBV5-5	few	TRBD2
CASNDEQFF	TGTGCCAGTAACGATGAGCAGTTCTTC	TRBJ2-1	TRBV19	-	-
CSVNPGLANNEQFF	TGCAGCGTTAACCCGGGACTAGCGAACAATGAGCAGTTCTTC	TRBJ2-1	TRBV29-1	-	TRBD2
CASSLSRGEQYF	TGTGCCAGCAGCTTATCGAGGGGCGAGCAGTACTTC	TRBJ2-7	TRBV5-5	many	-
CASSPRQGARRTDTQYF	TGTGCCAGCAGTCCACGACAGGGGGCTAGACGCACAGATACGCAGTATTTT	TRBJ2-3	TRBV27	-	TRBD1
CASSLSDRGNTEAFF	TGTGCCAGCAGCTTATCGGACAGGGGGAACACTGAAGCTTTCTTT	TRBJ1-1	TRBV7-3	few	TRBD1
CASSPTSGGGHTQYF	TGTGCCAGCAGCCCGACTAGCGGGGGGGGACATACGCAGTATTTT	TRBJ2-3	TRBV7-3	-	TRBD2
CSADLPGRARYEQYF	TGCAGTGCCGACCTTCCAGGACGGGCCCGCTACGAGCAGTACTTC	TRBJ2-7	TRBV20-1	few	-
CTSEGNEQFF	TGTACCAGCGAGGGGAATGAGCAGTTCTTC	TRBJ2-1	TRBV2	few	-
CASSWLSGAHEQYF	TGTGCCAGCAGTTGGCTATCAGGGGCCCACGAGCAGTACTTC	TRBJ2-7	TRBV6-6	-	-
CASSPLQGVSEQYF	TGTGCCAGCAGCCCCCTCCAGGGGGTCAGTGAGCAGTACTTC	TRBJ2-7	TRBV6-5	many	TRBD1
CASSVTTSGGAHEQFF	TGTGCCAGCAGCGTTACCACTAGCGGGGGGGCTCATGAGCAGTTCTTC	TRBJ2-1	TRBV9	-	TRBD2
CASSQVPAGTGAGELFF	TGTGCCAGCAGCCAAGTACCTGCCGGGACAGGGGCCGGGGAGCTGTTTTTT	TRBJ2-2	TRBV14	-	TRBD1
CASSQGTGRTYEQYF	TGTGCCAGCAGCCAAGGGACAGGCAGAACCTACGAGCAGTACTTC	TRBJ2-7	TRBV3-1	few	TRBD1
CSAREGTGAPYEQYF	TGCAGTGCTAGAGAAGGGACAGGGGCCCCTTACGAGCAGTACTTC	TRBJ2-7	TRBV20-1	-	TRBD1
CSASRGDSTDTQYF	TGCAGTGCCTCGCGGGGGGACAGCACAGATACGCAGTATTTT	TRBJ2-3	TRBV20-1	-	TRBD2
CASSDSYNSPLHF	TGTGCCAGCAGTGACTCCTATAATTCACCCCTCCACTTT	TRBJ1-6	TRBV25-1	-	-
CASSRGNEQYF	TGTGCCAGCAGCCGGGGTAACGAGCAGTACTTC	TRBJ2-7	TRBV4-2	-	-
CAISDSGGATETQYF	TGTGCCATCAGTGATAGCGGGGGGGCCACAGAGACCCAGTACTTC	TRBJ2-5	TRBV10-3	-	TRBD2
CSARGDPQEPQHF	TGCAGTGCTAGGGGGGACCCCCAGGAGCCCCAGCATTTT	TRBJ1-5	TRBV20-1	-	-
CATSRGSNEKLYF	TGTGCCACCAGTCGCGGATCTAATGAAAAACTGTATTTT	TRBJ2-3	TRBV15	-	-
CASSFAGGQETQYF	TGTGCCAGCAGTTTCGCGGGGGGCCAAGAGACCCAGTACTTC	TRBJ2-5	TRBV6-5	many	TRBD2
CAWSGGVLREKLFF	TGTGCCTGGAGTGGGGGCGTACTTAGGGAAAAACTGTTTTTT	TRBJ1-4	TRBV30	-	-
CASSESWGAHYGYTF	TGCGCCAGCAGTGAGTCTTGGGGGGCGCACTATGGCTACACCTTC	TRBJ1-2	TRBV10-2	-	-
CASSLLTDTEVFF	TGTGCCAGCAGTTTATTAACAGACACTGAAGTTTTCTTT	TRBJ1-1	TRBV12-3/TRBV12-4	-	-
CASSSGPGGDTQYF	TGTGCCAGCAGCTCCGGACCCGGGGGGGATACGCAGTATTTT	TRBJ2-3	TRBV7-2	-	TRBD2
CASSLSAGREQFF	TGTGCCAGCAGCCTTAGCGCGGGCAGGGAGCAGTTCTTC	TRBJ2-1	TRBV9	once	-
CASSLRDGRALSGANVLTF	TGTGCCAGCAGCCTCAGAGATGGCAGGGCCCTCTCTGGGGCCAACGTCCTGACTTTC	TRBJ2-6	TRBV7-9	few	-
CASSPQRVSYEQYF	TGTGCCAGCTCACCACAGCGGGTTAGCTACGAGCAGTACTTC	TRBJ2-7	TRBV18	-	-
CASTRDRTNTEAFF	TGTGCCAGCACCCGGGACAGGACGAACACTGAAGCTTTCTTT	TRBJ1-1	TRBV6-5	few	TRBD1
CASSQQGRDEQFF	TGTGCCAGCAGCCAGCAGGGGCGGGATGAGCAGTTCTTC	TRBJ2-1	TRBV3-1	many	-
CASSYSTGLTLDETQYF	TGTGCCAGCAGTTACTCGACAGGATTGACGCTTGACGAGACCCAGTACTTC	TRBJ2-5	TRBV6-5	-	-
CASSYSGVGEETQYF	TGTGCCAGCAGTTACTCGGGCGTCGGAGAAGAGACCCAGTACTTC	TRBJ2-5	TRBV6-2/TRBV6-3	-	-